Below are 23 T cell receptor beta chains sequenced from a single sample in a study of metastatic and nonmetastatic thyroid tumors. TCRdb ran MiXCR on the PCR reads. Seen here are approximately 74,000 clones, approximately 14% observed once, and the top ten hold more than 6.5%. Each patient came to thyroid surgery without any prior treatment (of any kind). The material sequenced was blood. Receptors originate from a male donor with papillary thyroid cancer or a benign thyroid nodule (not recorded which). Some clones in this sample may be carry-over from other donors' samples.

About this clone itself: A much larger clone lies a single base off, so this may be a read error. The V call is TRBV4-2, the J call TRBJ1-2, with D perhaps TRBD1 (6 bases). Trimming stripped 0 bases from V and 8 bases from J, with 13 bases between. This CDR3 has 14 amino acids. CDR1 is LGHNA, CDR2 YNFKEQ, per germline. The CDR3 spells CASSQEWGQSGYTF. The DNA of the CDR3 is TGTGCCAGCAGCCAAGAATGGGGGCAGAGCGGCTACACCTTC.

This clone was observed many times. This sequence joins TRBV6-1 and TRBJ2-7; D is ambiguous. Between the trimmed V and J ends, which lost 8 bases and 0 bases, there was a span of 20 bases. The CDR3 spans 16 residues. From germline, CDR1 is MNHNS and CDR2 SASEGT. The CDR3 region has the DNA TGTGCCAGCCAACAGCAAGGACGCTTTAGCTCCTACGAGCAGTACTTC. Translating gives CASQQQGRFSSYEQYF.

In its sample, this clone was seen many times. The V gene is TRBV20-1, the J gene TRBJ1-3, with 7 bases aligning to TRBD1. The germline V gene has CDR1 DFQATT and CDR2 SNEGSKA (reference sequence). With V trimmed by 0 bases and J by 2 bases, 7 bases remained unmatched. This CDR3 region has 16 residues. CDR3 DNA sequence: TGCAGTGCTAGAGATTCGGAAGGGGGCGCTGGAAACACCATATATTTT. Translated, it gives CSARDSEGGAGNTIYF.

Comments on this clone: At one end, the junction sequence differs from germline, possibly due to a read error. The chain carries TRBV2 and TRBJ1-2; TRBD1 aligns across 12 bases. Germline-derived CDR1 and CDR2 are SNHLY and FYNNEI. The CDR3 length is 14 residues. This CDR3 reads CARSTGQGAHGYTF. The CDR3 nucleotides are TGTGCCCGCAGCACGGGACAGGGGGCCCATGGCTACACCTTC.

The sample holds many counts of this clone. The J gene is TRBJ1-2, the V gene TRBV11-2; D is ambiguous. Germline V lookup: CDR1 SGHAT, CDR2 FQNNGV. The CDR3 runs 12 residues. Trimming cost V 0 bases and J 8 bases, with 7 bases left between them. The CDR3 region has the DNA TGTGCCAGCAGCTTAGAATATAGCGGCTACACCTTC. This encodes CASSLEYSGYTF.

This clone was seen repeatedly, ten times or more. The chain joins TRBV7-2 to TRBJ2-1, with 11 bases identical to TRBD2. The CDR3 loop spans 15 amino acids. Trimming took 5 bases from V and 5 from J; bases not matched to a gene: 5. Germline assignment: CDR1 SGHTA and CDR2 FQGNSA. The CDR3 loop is CASSPGTSGHNEQFF. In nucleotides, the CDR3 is TGTGCCAGCAGCCCAGGGACTAGCGGTCACAATGAGCAGTTCTTC.

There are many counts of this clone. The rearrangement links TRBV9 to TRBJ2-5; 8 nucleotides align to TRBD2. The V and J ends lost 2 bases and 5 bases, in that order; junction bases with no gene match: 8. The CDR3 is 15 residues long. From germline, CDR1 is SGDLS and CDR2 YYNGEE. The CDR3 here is CASSVSSGSAETQYF. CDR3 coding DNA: TGTGCCAGCAGCGTCTCTAGCGGGTCGGCGGAGACCCAGTACTTC.

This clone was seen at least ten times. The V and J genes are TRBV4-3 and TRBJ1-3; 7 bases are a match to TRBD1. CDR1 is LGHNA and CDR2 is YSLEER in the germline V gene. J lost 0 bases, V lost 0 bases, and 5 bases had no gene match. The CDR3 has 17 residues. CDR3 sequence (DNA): TGCGCCAGCAGCCAAGAGTCAGGGGGAGGCTCTGGAAACACCATATATTTT. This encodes CASSQESGGGSGNTIYF.

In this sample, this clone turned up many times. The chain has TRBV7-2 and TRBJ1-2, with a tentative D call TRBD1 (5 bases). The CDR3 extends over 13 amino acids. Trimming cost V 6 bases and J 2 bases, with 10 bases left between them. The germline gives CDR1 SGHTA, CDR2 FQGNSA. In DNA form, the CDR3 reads TGTGCCAGCAGGGGGGATCAAAACTATGGCTACACCTTC. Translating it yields CASRGDQNYGYTF.

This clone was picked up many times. The CDR3 coding sequence is TGTGCCAGCAGGGGGCCGGGCGGGTTTGGCGAAAAACTGTTTTTT. Residues: CASRGPGGFGEKLFF. This chain links TRBV7-3 with TRBJ1-4; a possible D gene is TRBD1 (5 bases). Germline V lookup: CDR1 SGHTA, CDR2 FQGTGA. The V end was cut by 6 bases, the J end by 8 bases, with 19 bases between. The CDR3 contains 15 residues.

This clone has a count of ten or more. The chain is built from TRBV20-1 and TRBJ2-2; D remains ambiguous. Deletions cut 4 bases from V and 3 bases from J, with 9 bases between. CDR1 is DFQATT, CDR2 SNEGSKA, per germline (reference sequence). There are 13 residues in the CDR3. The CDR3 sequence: CSAMFLYTGELFF. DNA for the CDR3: TGCAGTGCTATGTTCCTCTACACCGGGGAGCTGTTTTTT.

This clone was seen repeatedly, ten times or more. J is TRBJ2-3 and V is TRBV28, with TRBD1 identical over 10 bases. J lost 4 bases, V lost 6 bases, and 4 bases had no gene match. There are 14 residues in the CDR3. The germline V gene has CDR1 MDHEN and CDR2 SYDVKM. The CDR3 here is CASSPGQGSDTQYF. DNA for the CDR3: TGTGCCAGCAGCCCGGGACAGGGGTCAGATACGCAGTATTTT.

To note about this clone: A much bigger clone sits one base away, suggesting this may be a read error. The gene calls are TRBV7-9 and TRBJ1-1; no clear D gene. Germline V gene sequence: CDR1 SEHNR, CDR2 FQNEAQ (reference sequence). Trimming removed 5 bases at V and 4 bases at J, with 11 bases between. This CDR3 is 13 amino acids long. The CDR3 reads CASSADLPTEAFF. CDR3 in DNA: TGTGCCAGCAGCGCGGACTTACCCACTGAAGCTTTCTTT.

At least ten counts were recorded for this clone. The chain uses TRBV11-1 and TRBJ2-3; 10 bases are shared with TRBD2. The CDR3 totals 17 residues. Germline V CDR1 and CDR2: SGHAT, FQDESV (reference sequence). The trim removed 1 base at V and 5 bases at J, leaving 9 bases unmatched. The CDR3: CASSLGASGSLGDTQYF. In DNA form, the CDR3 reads TGTGCCAGCAGCTTAGGCGCTAGCGGGAGTTTGGGAGATACGCAGTATTTT.

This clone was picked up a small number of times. CDR3 nucleotides: TGTGCCAGCAGTTTTGTCCCGGGGACTATCGGGACGTTAGATGAGCAGTTCTTC. It codes for CASSFVPGTIGTLDEQFF. The rearrangement links TRBV28 to TRBJ2-1, with 7 bases matching TRBD2. V lost 3 bases and J lost 8; bases outside the gene matches: 19. In germline, CDR1 is MDHEN, CDR2 SYDVKM. This CDR3 has 18 amino acids.

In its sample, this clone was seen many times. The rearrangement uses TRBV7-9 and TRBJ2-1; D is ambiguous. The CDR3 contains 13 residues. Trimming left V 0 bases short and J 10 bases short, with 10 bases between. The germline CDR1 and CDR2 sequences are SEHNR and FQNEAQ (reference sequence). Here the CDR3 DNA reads TGTGCCAGCAGCTTAGCGAATGGGGTCGAGCAGTTCTTC. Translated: CASSLANGVEQFF.

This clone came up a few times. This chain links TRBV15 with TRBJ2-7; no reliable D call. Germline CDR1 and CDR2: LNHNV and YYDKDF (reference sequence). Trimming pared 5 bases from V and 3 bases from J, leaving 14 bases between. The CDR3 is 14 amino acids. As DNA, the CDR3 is TGTGCCACCAGCCGCAGTGGAAACCGCTACGAGCAGTACTTC. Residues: CATSRSGNRYEQYF.

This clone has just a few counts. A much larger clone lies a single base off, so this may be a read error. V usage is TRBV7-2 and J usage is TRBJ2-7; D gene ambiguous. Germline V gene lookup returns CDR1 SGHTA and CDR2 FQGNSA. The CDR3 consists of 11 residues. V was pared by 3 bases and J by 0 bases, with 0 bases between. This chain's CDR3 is CASSFSYEQYF. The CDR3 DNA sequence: TGTGCCAGCAGCTTCTCCTACGAGCAGTACTTC.

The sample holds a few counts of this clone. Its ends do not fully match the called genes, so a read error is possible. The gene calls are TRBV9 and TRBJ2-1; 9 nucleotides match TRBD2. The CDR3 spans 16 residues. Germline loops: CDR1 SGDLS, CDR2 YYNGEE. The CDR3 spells CASSATSGWTYNGQFF. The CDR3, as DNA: TGTGCCAGCAGCGCCACTAGCGGGTGGACCTACAATGGGCAGTTCTTC.

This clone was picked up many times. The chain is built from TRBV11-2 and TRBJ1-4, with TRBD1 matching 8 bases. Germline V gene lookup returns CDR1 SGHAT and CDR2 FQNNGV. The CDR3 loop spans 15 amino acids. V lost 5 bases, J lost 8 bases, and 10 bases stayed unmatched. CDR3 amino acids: CASSTPPGTGEKLFF. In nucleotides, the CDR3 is TGTGCCAGCAGCACCCCTCCAGGGACAGGAGAAAAACTGTTTTTT.

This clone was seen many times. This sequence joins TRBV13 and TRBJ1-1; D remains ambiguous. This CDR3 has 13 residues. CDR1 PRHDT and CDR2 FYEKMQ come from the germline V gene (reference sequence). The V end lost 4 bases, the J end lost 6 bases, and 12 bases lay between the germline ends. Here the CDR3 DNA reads TGTGCCAGCAGCTCAAAGGGATTTGCTGAAGCTTTCTTT. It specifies CASSSKGFAEAFF.

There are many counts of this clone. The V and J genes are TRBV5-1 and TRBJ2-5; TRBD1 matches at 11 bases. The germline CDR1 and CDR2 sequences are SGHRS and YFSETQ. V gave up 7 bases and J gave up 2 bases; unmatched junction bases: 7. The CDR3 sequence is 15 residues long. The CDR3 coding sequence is TGCGCCAGCTTGGGGACAGGGGGTGGACAAGAGACCCAGTACTTC. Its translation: CASLGTGGGQETQYF.

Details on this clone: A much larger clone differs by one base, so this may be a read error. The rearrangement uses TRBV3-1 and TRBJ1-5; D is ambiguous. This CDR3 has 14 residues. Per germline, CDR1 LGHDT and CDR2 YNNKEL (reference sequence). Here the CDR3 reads CASSQGNSDQPQHF. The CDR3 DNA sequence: TGTGCCAGCAGCCAGGGAAATAGCGATCAGCCCCAGCATTTT. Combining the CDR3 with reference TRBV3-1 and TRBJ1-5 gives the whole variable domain DTAVSQTPKYLVTQMGNDKSIKCEQNLGHDTMYWYKQDSKKFLKIMFSYNNKELIINETVPNRFSPKSPDKAHLNLHINSLELGDSAVYFCASSQGNSDQPQHFGDGTRLSIL.